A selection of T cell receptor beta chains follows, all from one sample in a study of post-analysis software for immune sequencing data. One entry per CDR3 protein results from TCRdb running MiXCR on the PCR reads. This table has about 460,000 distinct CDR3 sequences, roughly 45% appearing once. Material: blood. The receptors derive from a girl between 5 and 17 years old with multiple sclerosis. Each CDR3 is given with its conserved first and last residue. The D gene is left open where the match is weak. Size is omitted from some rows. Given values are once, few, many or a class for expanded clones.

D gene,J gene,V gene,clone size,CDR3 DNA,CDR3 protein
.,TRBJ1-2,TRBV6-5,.,TGTGCCAGCGGTGGTTACAGAAACCAATATGGCTACACCTTC,CASGGYRNQYGYTF
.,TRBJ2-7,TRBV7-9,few,TGTGCCAGCAGCTTCGGAGCCGAGCAGTACTTC,CASSFGAEQYF
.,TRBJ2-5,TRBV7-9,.,TGTGCCAGCAGCGCGAGGGTGTCGGAGACCCAGTACTTC,CASSARVSETQYF
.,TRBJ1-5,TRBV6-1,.,TGTGCCAGCAGTGCGAGGCTTACAGGATTTAGCAATCAGCCCCAGCATTTT,CASSARLTGFSNQPQHF
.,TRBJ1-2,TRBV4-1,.,TGCGCCAGCAGCACAAGATATTTCGTGGGTGATGGCTACACCTTC,CASSTRYFVGDGYTF
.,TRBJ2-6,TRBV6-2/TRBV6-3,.,TGTGCCAGCAGTTCAAGGACAGTTTTGACCTCTGGGGCCAACGTCCTGACTTTC,CASSSRTVLTSGANVLTF
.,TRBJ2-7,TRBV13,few,TGTGCCAGCAGCCACCCAGGGATTCACGAGCAGTACTTC,CASSHPGIHEQYF
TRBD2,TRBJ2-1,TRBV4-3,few,TGCGCCAGCAGCCAAGATCCTACTAGCGGGAGGAACCACAATGAGCAGTTCTTC,CASSQDPTSGRNHNEQFF
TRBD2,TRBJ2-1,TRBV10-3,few,TGTGCCATCAGTACTCCGGGACTAGCGGGCTTCAATGAGCAGTTCTTC,CAISTPGLAGFNEQFF
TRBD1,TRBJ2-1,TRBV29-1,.,TGCAGCGTGCCGGGACAGGGGGCGCGGGAGCAGTTCTTC,CSVPGQGAREQFF
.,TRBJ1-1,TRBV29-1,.,TGCAGCGTTTCCCCCGAGAACACTGAAGCTTTCTTT,CSVSPENTEAFF
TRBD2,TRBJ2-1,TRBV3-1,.,TGTGCCAGCAGCCCGGGACTAGCGGGAGCCAATGAGCAGTTCTTC,CASSPGLAGANEQFF